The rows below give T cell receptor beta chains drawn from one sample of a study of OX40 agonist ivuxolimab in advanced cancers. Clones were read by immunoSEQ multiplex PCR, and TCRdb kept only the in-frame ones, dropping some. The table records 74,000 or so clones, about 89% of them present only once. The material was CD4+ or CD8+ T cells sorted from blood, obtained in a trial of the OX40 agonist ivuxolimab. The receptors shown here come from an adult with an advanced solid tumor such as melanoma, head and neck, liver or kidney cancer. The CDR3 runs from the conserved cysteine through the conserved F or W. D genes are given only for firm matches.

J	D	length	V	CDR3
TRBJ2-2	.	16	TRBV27	CASKSEGLRNTGELFF
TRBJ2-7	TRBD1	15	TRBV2	CASGRRTGGFYEQYF
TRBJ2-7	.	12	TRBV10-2	CASSASSYEQYF
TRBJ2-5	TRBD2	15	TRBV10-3	CAASPGTSGLETQYF
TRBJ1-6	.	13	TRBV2	CASSGTDNSPLHF
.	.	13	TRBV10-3	CAIRPGGTHEQYF
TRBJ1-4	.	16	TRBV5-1	CASSPNPGTSNEKLFF
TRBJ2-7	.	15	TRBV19	CASSIRGTATYEQYF
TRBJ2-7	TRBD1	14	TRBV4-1	CASSQGTGAGEQYF
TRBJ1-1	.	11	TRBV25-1	CASNREAEAFF
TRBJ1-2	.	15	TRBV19	CASSLPIGGDYGYTF
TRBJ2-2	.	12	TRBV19	CASTMYTGELFF
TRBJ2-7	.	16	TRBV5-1	CASRTNFGTSSYEQYF
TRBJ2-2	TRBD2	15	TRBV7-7	CASSPGRAWTGELFF
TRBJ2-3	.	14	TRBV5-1	CASRRRLGTDTQYF
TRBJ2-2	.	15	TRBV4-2	CASSQDASWGGELFF
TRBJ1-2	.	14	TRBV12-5	CASGFDGGIYGYTF
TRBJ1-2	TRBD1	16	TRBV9	CASSVATGGAGYGYTF
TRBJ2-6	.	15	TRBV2	CASRLSFSGANVLTF
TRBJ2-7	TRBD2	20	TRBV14	CASSQPWTVAGAPSDYEQYF
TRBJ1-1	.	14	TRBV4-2	CASSQAGGQTEAFF
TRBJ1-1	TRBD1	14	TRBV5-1	CASSPGQGETEAFF
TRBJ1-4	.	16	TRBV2	CASSLSLDRHNEKLFF
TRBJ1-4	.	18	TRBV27	CASNLSLGSEATNEKLFF
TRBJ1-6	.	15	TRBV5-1	CASSPYPGADRSLHF
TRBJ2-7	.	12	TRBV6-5	CASSPSSYEQYF
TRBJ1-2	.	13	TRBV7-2	CASRPTVNYGYTF
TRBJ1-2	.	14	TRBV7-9	CASSLQASYYGYTF
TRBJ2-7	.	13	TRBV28	CASSLISHYEQYF
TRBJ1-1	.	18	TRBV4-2	CASSQVLFGTPRDTEAFF
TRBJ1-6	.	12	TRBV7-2	CASSLLPGALHF
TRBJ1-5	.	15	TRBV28	CASSLGGAINQPQHF
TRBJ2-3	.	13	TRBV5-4	CASSFWGVDTQYF
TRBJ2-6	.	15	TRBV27	CASSLVGTGANVLTF
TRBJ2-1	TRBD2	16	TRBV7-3	CASSSGTSGLYGEQFF
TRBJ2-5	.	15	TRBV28	CASSDPLAYKETQYF
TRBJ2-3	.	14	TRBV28	CASSHPGDTDTQYF